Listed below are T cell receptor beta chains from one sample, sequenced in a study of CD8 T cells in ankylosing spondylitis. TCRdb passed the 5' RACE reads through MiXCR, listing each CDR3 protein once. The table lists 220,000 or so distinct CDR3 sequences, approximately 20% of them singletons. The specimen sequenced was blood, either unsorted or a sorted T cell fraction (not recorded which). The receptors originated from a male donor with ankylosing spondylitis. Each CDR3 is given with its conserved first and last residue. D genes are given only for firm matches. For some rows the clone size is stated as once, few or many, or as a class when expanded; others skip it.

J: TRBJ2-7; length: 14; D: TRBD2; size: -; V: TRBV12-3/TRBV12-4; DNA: TGTGCCAGCAGTCACGGACTAGTTTCCTACGAGCAGTACTTC; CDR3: CASSHGLVSYEQYF
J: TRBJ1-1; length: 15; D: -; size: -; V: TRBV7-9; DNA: TGTGCCAGCAGCCCCCCGGAACCGATGAACACTGAAGCTTTCTTT; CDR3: CASSPPEPMNTEAFF
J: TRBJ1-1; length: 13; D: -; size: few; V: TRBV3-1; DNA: TGTGCCAGCAGCCATAGGGCGGTCACTGAAGCTTTCTTT; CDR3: CASSHRAVTEAFF
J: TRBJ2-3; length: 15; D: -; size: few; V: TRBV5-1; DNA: TGCGCCAGCAGCCCCACCCAGGGCGGCGCAGATACGCAGTATTTT; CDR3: CASSPTQGGADTQYF
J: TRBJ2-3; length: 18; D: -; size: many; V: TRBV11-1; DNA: TGTGCCAGCCCCAATACCGAGGGGGAATCTCCTAGCACAGATACGCAGTATTTT; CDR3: CASPNTEGESPSTDTQYF
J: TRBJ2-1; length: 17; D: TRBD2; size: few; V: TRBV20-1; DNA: TGCAGTGCTAGAGATCCTTTTCGGACTAGCGGGGTCAATGAGCAGTTCTTC; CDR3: CSARDPFRTSGVNEQFF
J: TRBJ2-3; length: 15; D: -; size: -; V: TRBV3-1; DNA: TGTGCCAGCAGCCAAGAACTGCGAGCCACAGATACGCAGTATTTT; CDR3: CASSQELRATDTQYF
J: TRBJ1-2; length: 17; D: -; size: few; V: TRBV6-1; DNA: TGTGCCAGCAAAATAACGAGGGGGGCCGACACTAACTATGGCTACACCTTC; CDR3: CASKITRGADTNYGYTF
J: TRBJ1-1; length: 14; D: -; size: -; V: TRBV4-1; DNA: TGCGCCAGCAGTCATGGGTCCGCGAAGTCTGAAGCTTTCTTT; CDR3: CASSHGSAKSEAFF
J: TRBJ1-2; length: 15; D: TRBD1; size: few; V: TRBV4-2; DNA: TGTGCCAGCAGCCAAGGACAGGGGGGAAACTATGGCTACACCTTC; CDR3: CASSQGQGGNYGYTF
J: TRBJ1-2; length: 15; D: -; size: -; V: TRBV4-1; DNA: TGCGCCAGCAGCCCCTCCCGGGAATATAACTATGGCTACACCTTC; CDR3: CASSPSREYNYGYTF
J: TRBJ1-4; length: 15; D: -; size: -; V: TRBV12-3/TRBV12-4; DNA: TGTGCCAGCACCTCTAATACAGGTTTTAATGAAAAACTGTTTTTT; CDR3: CASTSNTGFNEKLFF
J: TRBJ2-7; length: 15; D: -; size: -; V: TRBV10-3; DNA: TGTGCCATCAGTGGCTTGGGACGGGCTCCTGACGAGCAGTACTTC; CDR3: CAISGLGRAPDEQYF
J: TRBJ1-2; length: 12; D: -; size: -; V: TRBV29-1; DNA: TGCAGCGTTGTTGCAACCCCAGATGGCTACACCTTC; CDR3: CSVVATPDGYTF
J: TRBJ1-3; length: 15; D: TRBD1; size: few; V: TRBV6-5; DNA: TGTGCCAGCAGTTCCCTGGGACAGGGACGGGACACCATATATTTT; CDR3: CASSSLGQGRDTIYF
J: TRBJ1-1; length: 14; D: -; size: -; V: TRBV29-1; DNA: TGCAGCGCCGAAGGTGCGGGCCGGGACACTGAAGCTTTCTTT; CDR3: CSAEGAGRDTEAFF
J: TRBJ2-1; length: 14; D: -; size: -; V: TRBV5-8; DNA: TGTGCCAGCAGCCCAGGACAAGGGAGGAATGAGCAGTTCTTC; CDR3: CASSPGQGRNEQFF
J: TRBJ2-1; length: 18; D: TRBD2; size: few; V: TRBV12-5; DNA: TGTGCTAGTGGTTTGGTACTTATAGGACTAGCGGCCTACAATGAGCAGTTCTTC; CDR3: CASGLVLIGLAAYNEQFF
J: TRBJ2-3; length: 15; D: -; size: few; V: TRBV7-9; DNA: TGTGCCAGCAGCTCACGGGACGGAAGCACAGATACGCAGTATTTT; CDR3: CASSSRDGSTDTQYF
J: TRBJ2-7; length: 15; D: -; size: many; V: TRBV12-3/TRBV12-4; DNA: TGTGCCAGCAGTTTAGCGCCTCAGGGTTGGTACGAGCAGTACTTC; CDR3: CASSLAPQGWYEQYF
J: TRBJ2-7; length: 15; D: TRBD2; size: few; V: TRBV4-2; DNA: TGTGCCAGCAGCCAGACTAGCGACAGCTCCTACGAGCAGTACTTC; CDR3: CASSQTSDSSYEQYF
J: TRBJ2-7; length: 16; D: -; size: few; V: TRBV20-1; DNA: TGCAGTGCTAGAGATTTGAGGGATTTATTCTCCTACGAGCAGTACTTC; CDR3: CSARDLRDLFSYEQYF
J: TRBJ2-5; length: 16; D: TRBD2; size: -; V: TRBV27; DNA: TGTGCCAGCAGTTTTGGTCTAGCGGGAGACCAAGAGACCCAGTACTTC; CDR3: CASSFGLAGDQETQYF
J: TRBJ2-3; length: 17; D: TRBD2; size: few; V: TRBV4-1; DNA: TGCGCCAGCAGCCAAGAACTAGCGGGGGTCTCCACAGATACGCAGTATTTT; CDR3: CASSQELAGVSTDTQYF
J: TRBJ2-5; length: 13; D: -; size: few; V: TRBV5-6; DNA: TGTGCCAGCAGCGGCCGGACATTAGAGACCCAGTACTTC; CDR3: CASSGRTLETQYF
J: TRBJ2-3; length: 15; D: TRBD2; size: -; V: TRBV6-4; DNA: TGTGCCAGCAGTGACGGGACTAACCCCACAGATACGCAGTATTTT; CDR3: CASSDGTNPTDTQYF
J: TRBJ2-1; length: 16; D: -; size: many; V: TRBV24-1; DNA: TGTGCCACCAGTGACACCCGGGACATCGGAGGGGATGAGCAGTTCTTC; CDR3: CATSDTRDIGGDEQFF
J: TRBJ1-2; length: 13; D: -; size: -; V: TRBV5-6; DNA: TGTGCCAGCACCCCGCCAGGGTCCTATGGCTACACCTTC; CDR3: CASTPPGSYGYTF
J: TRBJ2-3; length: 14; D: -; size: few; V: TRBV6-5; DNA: TGTGCCAGCAGTTACCGGCAGAGCACAGATACGCAGTATTTT; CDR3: CASSYRQSTDTQYF
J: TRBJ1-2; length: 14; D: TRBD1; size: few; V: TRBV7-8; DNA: TGTGCCAGCAGCTTCCCTGGACAGGCCGAAGGCTACACCTTC; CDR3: CASSFPGQAEGYTF
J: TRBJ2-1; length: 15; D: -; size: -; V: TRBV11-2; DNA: TGTGCCAGCAGCTTAGGGGGTTGGTCCTACAATGAGCAGTTCTTC; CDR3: CASSLGGWSYNEQFF
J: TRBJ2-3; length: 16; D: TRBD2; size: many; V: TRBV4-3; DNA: TGCGCCAGCAGCCTAGAGAGTCGGGAGGGCACAGATACGCAGTATTTT; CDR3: CASSLESREGTDTQYF
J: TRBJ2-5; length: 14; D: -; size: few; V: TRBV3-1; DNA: TGTGCCAGCAGCCAGGCCGGCGTACAAGAGACCCAGTACTTC; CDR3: CASSQAGVQETQYF
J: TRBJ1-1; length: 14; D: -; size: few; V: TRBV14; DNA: TGTGCCAGCAGCCAAGTTAAGGAGGGCGCTGAAGCTTTCTTT; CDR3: CASSQVKEGAEAFF
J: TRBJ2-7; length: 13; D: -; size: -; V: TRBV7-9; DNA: TGTGCCAGCAGCTGGGCGACGGGATTGGAGCAGTACTTC; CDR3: CASSWATGLEQYF
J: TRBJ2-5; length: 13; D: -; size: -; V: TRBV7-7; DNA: TGTGCCAGCAGCCGGACAGACCAAGAGACCCAGTACTTC; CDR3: CASSRTDQETQYF
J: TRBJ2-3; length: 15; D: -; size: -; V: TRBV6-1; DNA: TGTGCCAGCAGTGAAGGTCTTGGGGGACACTATACGCAGTATTTT; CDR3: CASSEGLGGHYTQYF
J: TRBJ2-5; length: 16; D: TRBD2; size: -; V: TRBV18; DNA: TGTGCCAGCTCTCTCGGACTAGCGGGGATCTCGGCGGCCCAGTACTTC; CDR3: CASSLGLAGISAAQYF
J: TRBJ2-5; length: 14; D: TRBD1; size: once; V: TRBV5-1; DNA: TGCGCCAGCAGCGCGGACAGGTACCAAGAGACCCAGTACTTC; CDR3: CASSADRYQETQYF
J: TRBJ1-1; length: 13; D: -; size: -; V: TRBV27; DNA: TGTGCCAGCAGGCGGGGTCTGAACACTGAAGCTTTCTTT; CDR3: CASRRGLNTEAFF
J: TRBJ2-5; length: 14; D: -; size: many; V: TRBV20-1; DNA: TGCAGTGCTAGTTCGGTGTGGCAGCAAGAGACCCAGTACTTC; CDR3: CSASSVWQQETQYF
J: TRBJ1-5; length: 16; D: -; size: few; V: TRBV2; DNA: TGTGCCAGCAGTGAAGAGGCAGTCAATAGCAATCAGCCCCAGCATTTT; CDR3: CASSEEAVNSNQPQHF
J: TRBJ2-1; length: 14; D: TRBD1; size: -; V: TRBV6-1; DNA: TGTGCCAGCAGGGGACAGGGGTTCTACAATGAGCAGTTCTTC; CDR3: CASRGQGFYNEQFF
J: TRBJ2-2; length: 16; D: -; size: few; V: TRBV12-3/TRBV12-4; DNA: TGTGCCAGCAGTCCCGGGGGGGACAGACCCTCCGGGGAGCTGTTTTTT; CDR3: CASSPGGDRPSGELFF
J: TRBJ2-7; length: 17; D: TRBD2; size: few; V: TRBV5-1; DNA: TGCGCCAGCAGCCTACGGACTAGCGGGACCTTCTCCTACGAGCAGTACTTC; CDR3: CASSLRTSGTFSYEQYF
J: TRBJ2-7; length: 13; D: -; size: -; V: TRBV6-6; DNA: TGTGCCAGCAGTTACAGGGTTTTCGACGAGCAGTACTTC; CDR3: CASSYRVFDEQYF
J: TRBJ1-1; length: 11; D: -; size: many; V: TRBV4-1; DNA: TGCGCCAGCAGCCACGGGGAGGGGGCTTTCTTT; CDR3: CASSHGEGAFF
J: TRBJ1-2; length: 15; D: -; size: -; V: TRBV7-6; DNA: TGTGCCAGCAGCTTAGGGCGGGGGTCGGGCTATGGCTACACCTTC; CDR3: CASSLGRGSGYGYTF
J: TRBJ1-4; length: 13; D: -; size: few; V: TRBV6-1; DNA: TGTGCCAGCACGGGCAGGGGTGATGAAAAACTGTTTTTT; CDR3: CASTGRGDEKLFF
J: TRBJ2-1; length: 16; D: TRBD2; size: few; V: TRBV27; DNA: TGTGCCAGCCAGTCCGGGACTAGCCCCCCGGGGGGTGAGCAGTTCTTC; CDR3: CASQSGTSPPGGEQFF
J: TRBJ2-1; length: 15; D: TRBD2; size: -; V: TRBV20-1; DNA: TGCAGTGCTAGCTCACTAGCGGGGGACTACAATGAGCAGTTCTTC; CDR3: CSASSLAGDYNEQFF
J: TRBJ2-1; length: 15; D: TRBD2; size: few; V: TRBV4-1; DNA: TGCGCCAGCAGCCAAGAAGCGGGAGGGCCGTGGGAGCAGTTCTTC; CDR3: CASSQEAGGPWEQFF
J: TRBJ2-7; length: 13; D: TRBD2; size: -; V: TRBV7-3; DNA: TGTGCCAGCAGCTTGACTAGCGGGAGCGAGCAGTACTTC; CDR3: CASSLTSGSEQYF
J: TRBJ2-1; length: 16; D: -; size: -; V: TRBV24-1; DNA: TGTGCCACCAGTGAGGGGGGATGGGCAGGGGCGAATGAGCAGTTCTTC; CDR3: CATSEGGWAGANEQFF
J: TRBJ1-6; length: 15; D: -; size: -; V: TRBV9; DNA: TGTGCCAGCAGCGATAGGGCAGACGAAGACTCACCCCTCCACTTT; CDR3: CASSDRADEDSPLHF
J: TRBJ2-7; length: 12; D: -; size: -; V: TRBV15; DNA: TGTGCCACCAGCAGGGGAACAAGGGAGCAGTACTTC; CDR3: CATSRGTREQYF
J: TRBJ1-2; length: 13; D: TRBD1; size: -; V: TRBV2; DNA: TGTGCCAGCAGTTGGACAGGGTCGAATGGCTACACCTTC; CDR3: CASSWTGSNGYTF